A single sample gave rise to the 18 T cell receptor beta chains below, sequenced in a study of post-analysis software for immune sequencing data. Study-wide results and caveats: About five TRBV segments were more frequent in patients than controls; TRBV5-6, TRBV5-1 and TRBV20-1 belonged to this group.

For these TCRs, the target antigens are not known. Researchers reported that TCR beta cDNA libraries carried unique molecular identifiers. TCRdb recomputed calls from the PCR reads with MiXCR, one row per CDR3 protein. The sample yields some 890,000 distinct CDR3 sequences, approximately 57% seen once. The sequenced material came from blood. The receptors here all came from a girl under 18 with multiple sclerosis.

This sequence joins TRBV7-8 and TRBJ1-5, with D uncertain. Germline V gives CDR1 SGHVS, CDR2 FQNEAQ. V lost 2 bases to trimming and J lost 5 bases, with 10 bases between them. The CDR3 has 14 residues. CDR3 residues: CASSLLGIDQPQHF. CDR3 DNA sequence: TGTGCCAGCAGCTTATTAGGCATTGATCAGCCCCAGCATTTT.

The chain is built from TRBV3-1 and TRBJ2-5; a possible D gene is TRBD1 (5 bases). Germline-derived CDR1 and CDR2 are LGHDT and YNNKEL (reference sequence). V was shortened by 1 base and J by 2 bases, with 14 bases between the two germline ends. CDR3 size: 16 residues. In nucleotides, the CDR3 is TGTGCCAGCAGCCAAGTTACAACAGGTCGGCAAGAGACCCAGTACTTC. Encoded protein: CASSQVTTGRQETQYF.

This clonotype was observed a handful of times. V is TRBV15 and J is TRBJ2-7, with D perhaps being TRBD1 or TRBD2 (5 bases each). Germline CDR1 and CDR2: LNHNV and YYDKDF (reference sequence). V lost 0 bases to trimming and J lost 5 bases, with 11 bases between them. The CDR3 is 14 residues long. The CDR3 DNA sequence: TGTGCCACCAGCAGAGAGGCAGGGACCCACGAGCAGTACTTC. Amino acid sequence: CATSREAGTHEQYF.

V usage is TRBV5-1 and J usage is TRBJ2-7; D perhaps matches TRBD2 (6 bases). Judging by the DNA end, TRBJ2-1 fits better; the J call may be wrong. CDR1 SGHRS and CDR2 YFSETQ come from the germline V gene. The CDR3 spans 14 residues. The CDR3 bases are TGCGCCAGCAGACCCCGGTGGCCGGGGGATGAGCAGTTCTTC. Translating gives CASRPRWPGDEQFF.

The CDR3 DNA sequence: TGCAGCGGAAGACTAGCGGGCACAGATACGCAGTATTTT. Its protein product is CSGRLAGTDTQYF. This chain joins TRBV29-1 and TRBJ2-3; 9 nucleotides line up with TRBD2. The length of the CDR3 is 13 residues. Germline loops: CDR1 SQVTM, CDR2 ANQGSEA. The V gene end was trimmed by 7 bases and the J gene end by 1 base; junction bases not matched to a gene: 3.

This clonotype appeared once. V usage is TRBV19 and J usage is TRBJ2-1; unclear D gene. The CDR3 spans 13 residues. Germline loops: CDR1 LNHDA, CDR2 SQIVND (reference sequence). The germline V and J ends were trimmed by 3 bases and 6 bases, with 9 bases remaining between them. The CDR3 bases are TGTGCCAGTAGTATTAGTTGGGGCAATGAGCAGTTCTTC. Translation gives CASSISWGNEQFF.

The CDR3 spells CASSWVSQSAKGQYF. CDR3 DNA: TGTGCCAGCAGTTGGGTCAGCCAAAGTGCTAAGGGGCAGTACTTC. V and J are TRBV12-3 or TRBV12-4 and TRBJ2-5; D possibly corresponds to TRBD1 (5 bases). The length of the CDR3 is 15 residues. Trimming shortened V by 4 bases and J by 11 bases, and 23 bases separated the two germline ends.

This clonotype has just a few counts. The CDR3: CASSFDRGLSGANVLTF. DNA of the CDR3: TGTGCCAGCAGTTTCGACAGGGGGTTAAGTGGGGCCAACGTCCTGACTTTC. V usage is TRBV12-3 or TRBV12-4 and J usage is TRBJ2-6; 9 nucleotides match TRBD1. V dropped 3 bases and J dropped 3; count of bases not matched to a gene: 6. The CDR3 has 17 residues.

This clonotype was detected only a few times. The chain employs TRBV6-2 or TRBV6-3 and TRBJ2-7; a possible D gene is TRBD2 (6 bases). This CDR3 comprises 16 residues. V lost 6 bases and J 2 bases, leaving 20 bases between the germline ends. Germline values: CDR1 MNHEY, CDR2 SVGEGT. CDR3 sequence: CASSPGRGTDPYEQYF. The CDR3 nucleotides read TGTGCCAGCAGCCCGGGGCGCGGGACGGACCCCTACGAGCAGTACTTC.

This clonotype was seen more than once but under ten times. V is TRBV12-3 or TRBV12-4 and J is TRBJ1-5; 7 positions agree with TRBD1. The CDR3 contains 15 residues. J lost 6 bases, V lost 1 base, and 6 bases had no gene match. The chain's CDR3 is CASSLGTGVTQPQHF. DNA for the CDR3: TGTGCCAGCAGTTTAGGAACAGGGGTCACTCAGCCCCAGCATTTT.

The V and J genes are TRBV20-1 and TRBJ2-5; no firm D call. Germline loops: CDR1 DFQATT, CDR2 SNEGSKA (reference sequence). The CDR3 length is 13 residues. V lost 3 bases and J lost 1, with 9 bases in between. In DNA form, the CDR3 reads TGCAGTGCTAGGCTTCGTTCCCAAGAGACCCAGTACTTC. Translation gives CSARLRSQETQYF.

The chain combines TRBV20-1 with TRBJ2-4; D is undetermined. This CDR3 is 15 amino acids long. V dropped 6 bases and J dropped 1 base, with 16 bases sitting between them. CDR1 DFQATT and CDR2 SNEGSKA come from the germline V gene (reference sequence). The chain's CDR3 is CSASVGTGAKNIQYF. Here the CDR3 DNA reads TGCAGTGCGAGTGTAGGCACCGGGGCCAAAAACATTCAGTACTTC.

This chain links TRBV6-2 or TRBV6-3 with TRBJ2-3; the D is unclear. This CDR3 is 12 amino acids long. Germline lookup yields CDR1 MNHEY and CDR2 SVGEGT. V lost 4 bases, J lost 7 bases, and 9 bases lay in between. CDR3 protein: CASSSGANTQYF. In DNA, the CDR3 is TGTGCCAGCAGTTCCGGAGCAAATACGCAGTATTTT.

The rearrangement links TRBV29-1 to TRBJ2-1; 16 positions agree with TRBD2. V trimming: 6 bases; J trimming: 8 bases; junction bases outside the gene matches: 10. Per the germline V gene, CDR1 is SQVTM and CDR2 is ANQGSEA. The CDR3 is 16 residues long. The chain's CDR3 is CSVGTSGGAGRDEQFF. CDR3 sequence (DNA): TGCAGCGTAGGGACTAGCGGGGGGGCAGGAAGGGATGAGCAGTTCTTC.

The rearrangement joins TRBV5-6 to TRBJ2-5, with D unclear. The V gene's germline CDR1 is SGHDT and CDR2 YYEEEE. Trimming removed 1 base at V and 4 bases at J, with 8 bases between. This CDR3 contains 13 residues. The CDR3 region is CASSLKNRETQYF. The CDR3 DNA reads TGTGCCAGCAGCTTGAAAAACCGAGAGACCCAGTACTTC. The full variable domain, rest sourced from reference TRBV5-6 and TRBJ2-5, is DAGVTQSPTHLIKTRGQQVTLRCSPKSGHDTVSWYQQALGQGPQFIFQYYEEEERQRGNFPDRFSGHQFPNYSSELNVNALLLGDSALYLCASSLKNRETQYFGPGTRLLVL.

This chain connects TRBV20-1 to TRBJ2-5; 8 nucleotides line up with TRBD1. Germline CDR1 DFQATT, CDR2 SNEGSKA (reference sequence). The CDR3 has 14 amino acids. The V gene end was trimmed by 4 bases and the J gene end by 1 base; junction bases not matched to a gene: 5. In DNA form, the CDR3 reads TGCAGTGCTATCCAGGGGGCTTTCCAAGAGACCCAGTACTTC. This sequence encodes CSAIQGAFQETQYF.

The rearrangement joins TRBV6-6 to TRBJ2-3; 8 bases map to TRBD2. From germline, CDR1 is MNHNY and CDR2 SVGAGI (reference sequence). The V and J ends lost 2 bases and 2 bases, in that order; junction bases with no gene match: 9. The length of the CDR3 is 17 residues. The CDR3 coding sequence is TGTGCCAGCAGTTACGGGGTCCCAGCGGGGGCCACAGATACGCAGTATTTT. Translated: CASSYGVPAGATDTQYF.

The chain links TRBV20-1 to TRBJ1-6; 9 bases line up with TRBD1. V was clipped by 3 bases and J by 7 bases; unmatched bases: 4. Germline V gene lookup returns CDR1 DFQATT and CDR2 SNEGSKA (reference sequence). The CDR3 runs to 14 residues. CDR3 in amino acids: CSASRGQGNSPLHF. CDR3 sequence (DNA): TGCAGTGCTAGTAGGGGACAGGGAAATTCACCCCTCCACTTT.